This is a list of T cell receptor beta chains from one sample in a study of beta chain features in type 1 diabetes. Profiling relied on immunoSEQ multiplex PCR, and the TCRdb table lists in-frame clones only, not all of them. Of 400,000 to 450,000 clones listed, more than 11% are singletons. The sequencing input was naive CD4+ T cells from blood. These receptors all come from a man aged 25 to 45 in good health. The CDR3 runs from the conserved cysteine through the conserved F or W. D genes are given only for firm matches. For some rows the clone size is stated as once, few or many, or as a class when expanded; others skip it.

abundance	d_gene	v_gene	j_gene	CDR3aa	CDR3nt
few	TRBD2	TRBV19	TRBJ2-1	CASSIGAGGRWNEQFF	TGTGCCAGTAGTATTGGAGCGGGAGGCCGCTGGAATGAGCAGTTCTTC
few	.	TRBV6-1	TRBJ1-1	CASSEPGGMNTEAFF	TGTGCCAGCAGCGAGCCGGGGGGTATGAACACTGAAGCTTTCTTT
few	.	TRBV4-1	TRBJ1-5	CASSQETDQPQHF	TGCGCCAGCAGCCAGGAGACAGATCAGCCCCAGCATTTT
few	.	TRBV28	TRBJ2-1	CASSQGDNIRRQFF	TGTGCCAGCAGCCAGGGCGACAATATCAGAAGGCAGTTCTTC
few	.	TRBV11-2	TRBJ1-2	CASSLAYGYTF	TGTGCCAGCAGCTTAGCCTATGGCTACACCTTC
few	.	TRBV7-9	TRBJ2-3	CASSQGLLSADTQYF	TGTGCCAGCAGCCAGGGACTCCTGAGCGCAGATACGCAGTATTTT
few	.	TRBV7-2	TRBJ2-5	CASSLALRLGETQYF	TGTGCCAGCAGCTTAGCTCTCAGGCTGGGGGAGACCCAGTACTTC
few	TRBD2	TRBV4-3	TRBJ2-1	CASSQGPGLAGREGEQFF	TGCGCCAGCAGCCAAGGCCCAGGACTAGCGGGAAGGGAGGGGGAGCAGTTCTTC
.	.	TRBV7-9	TRBJ2-5	CASSRPRGDSLQETQYF	TGTGCCAGCAGCAGACCGAGGGGGGACTCACTGCAGGAGACCCAGTACTTC
.	.	TRBV7-2	TRBJ2-1	CASTLEVVPNEQFF	TGTGCCAGCACCCTAGAAGTGGTGCCTAATGAGCAGTTCTTC
few	.	TRBV4-3	TRBJ1-2	CASSQIQGTGGYTF	TGCGCCAGCAGCCAAATACAGGGTACGGGGGGCTACACCTTC
few	TRBD1	TRBV6-5	TRBJ1-5	CASSYSGQGRQPQHF	TGTGCCAGCAGTTACTCGGGACAGGGGAGACAGCCCCAGCATTTT
few	TRBD1	TRBV4-3	TRBJ2-2	CARSLDRGNTGELFF	TGCGCCCGCAGCCTGGACAGGGGGAACACCGGGGAGCTGTTTTTT
many	.	TRBV25-1	TRBJ2-1	CATSGYNEQFF	TGTGCCACGAGCGGGTACAATGAGCAGTTCTTC